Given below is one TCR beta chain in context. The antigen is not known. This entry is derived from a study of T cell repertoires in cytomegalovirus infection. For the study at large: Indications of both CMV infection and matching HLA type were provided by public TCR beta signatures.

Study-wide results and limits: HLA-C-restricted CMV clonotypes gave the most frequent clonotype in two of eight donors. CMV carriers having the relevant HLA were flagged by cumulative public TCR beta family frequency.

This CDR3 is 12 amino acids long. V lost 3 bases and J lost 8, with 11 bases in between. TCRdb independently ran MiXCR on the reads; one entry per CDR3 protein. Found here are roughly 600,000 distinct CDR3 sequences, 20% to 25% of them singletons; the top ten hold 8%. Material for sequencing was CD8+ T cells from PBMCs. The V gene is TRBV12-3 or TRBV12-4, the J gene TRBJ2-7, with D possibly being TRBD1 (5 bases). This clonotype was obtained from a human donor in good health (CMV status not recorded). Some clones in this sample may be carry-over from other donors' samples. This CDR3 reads CASSFDSKKQYF. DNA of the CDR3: TGTGCCAGCAGTTTTGACAGCAAGAAGCAGTACTTC.